The 31 T cell receptor beta chains reported below all come from one sample, sequenced in a study of blood T cell repertoires in COVID-19. Data came from immunoSEQ multiplex PCR; TCRdb stores just in-frame clones and leaves some out. The data show tens of thousands of clones, less than 95% seen once. The sample was peripheral blood. The receptors originated from a human donor in a cohort sampled during active COVID-19.

V gene TRBV11-2 combines with J gene TRBJ2-1; D ambiguous. The CDR3 covers 16 residues. The ends were cut back, 6 bases at V and 0 bases at J, with 15 bases in the middle. Germline V gives CDR1 SGHAT, CDR2 FQNNGV. The CDR3 sequence: CASRLYRRSSYNEQFF. The CDR3 DNA reads as TGTGCCAGCAGATTGTACCGGCGGAGCTCCTACAATGAGCAGTTCTTC.

The chain has TRBV5-1 and TRBJ2-5, with D tentatively TRBD2 (6 bases). Between the trimmed V and J ends, which lost 0 bases and 2 bases, there was a span of 11 bases. The CDR3 extends over 15 amino acids. Germline loops: CDR1 SGHRS, CDR2 YFSETQ. The CDR3, as DNA: TGCGCCAGCAGCTTGGACGGGAGTAGTCAAGAGACCCAGTACTTC. Its translation: CASSLDGSSQETQYF.

This clone was found once. The V call is TRBV15, the J call TRBJ2-1, with D unclear. This CDR3 region has 14 residues. Germline V gene lookup returns CDR1 LNHNV and CDR2 YYDKDF (reference sequence). V gave up 0 bases and J gave up 10 bases, with 13 bases separating them. The CDR3: CATSREYGVQEQFF. The CDR3 DNA reads as TGTGCCACCAGCAGAGAATACGGTGTACAGGAGCAGTTCTTC.

The V and J genes are TRBV20-1 and TRBJ1-1; D is possibly TRBD1 (6 bases). Trimming removed 3 bases from V and 7 bases from J, with 27 bases in between. This CDR3 has 17 amino acids. Per the germline V gene, CDR1 is DFQATT and CDR2 is SNEGSKA (reference sequence). CDR3 residues: CSASWSRRTALHGEAFF. CDR3 in DNA: TGCAGTGCTAGTTGGTCCCGCCGGACAGCCCTGCATGGTGAAGCTTTCTTT.

The gene calls are TRBV4-2 and TRBJ2-7; D is perhaps TRBD1 (6 bases). CDR3 length: 16 residues. The V end lost 1 base, the J end lost 2 bases, and 15 bases lay between the germline ends. Germline loops: CDR1 LGHNA, CDR2 YNFKEQ. In nucleotides, the CDR3 is TGTGCCAGCAGCCAAGTGGGGGCTCTCGAAACCTACGAGCAGTACTTC. As protein: CASSQVGALETYEQYF.

CDR3 DNA: TGTGCCAGCAGCCCCGCGAGCTCCTACAATGAGCAGTTCTTC. Encoded protein: CASSPASSYNEQFF. This chain links TRBV11-2 with TRBJ2-1; D ambiguous. CDR3 length: 14 residues. The germline V and J ends were trimmed by 5 bases and 0 bases, with 8 bases remaining between them. In germline, CDR1 is SGHAT, CDR2 FQNNGV.

This clone was seen only a few times. The J gene is TRBJ2-7, the V gene TRBV9; perhaps TRBD1 as D (6 bases). Between the trimmed V and J ends, which lost 3 bases and 1 base, there was a span of 11 bases. This CDR3 is 14 amino acids long. The germline V gene has CDR1 SGDLS and CDR2 YYNGEE. The CDR3 spells CASSADSFSYEQYF. The CDR3 nucleotides read TGTGCCAGCAGCGCGGACAGTTTTTCCTACGAGCAGTACTTC.

The rearrangement links TRBV7-6 to TRBJ2-7, with D possibly TRBD2 on 6 matching bases. V lost 5 bases and J 0 bases, leaving 17 bases between the germline ends. In germline, CDR1 is SGHVS, CDR2 FNYEAQ. The CDR3 totals 16 residues. CDR3 coding DNA: TGTGCCAGCAGCCCACTGGGGGGACCAAGCTCCTACGAGCAGTACTTC. The encoded protein is CASSPLGGPSSYEQYF.

The V call is TRBV6-5, the J call TRBJ2-1; D might be TRBD2 (5 bases). Trimming took off 6 bases at V and 1 base at J, with 16 bases between the two ends. This CDR3 has 16 residues. Looked up from germline, CDR1 is MNHEY and CDR2 is SVGAGI. The CDR3 loop reads CASSYIASQSYNEQFF. The CDR3 nucleotides read TGTGCCAGCAGCTACATAGCGAGTCAGTCCTACAATGAGCAGTTCTTC.

This chain uses TRBV11-2 with TRBJ1-1; D remains ambiguous. CDR3 size: 15 residues. CDR1 is SGHAT and CDR2 is FQNNGV in the germline V gene. V was shortened by 5 bases and J by 1 base, with 14 bases between the two germline ends. The CDR3 loop reads CASSLATRGNTEAFF. DNA for the CDR3: TGTGCCAGCAGCCTAGCGACGCGGGGGAACACTGAAGCTTTCTTT.

The chain combines TRBV7-9 with TRBJ2-1, with D possibly matching TRBD2 (5 bases). Germline values: CDR1 SEHNR, CDR2 FQNEAQ (reference sequence). CDR3 length equals 12 residues. The V end lost 4 bases, the J end lost 7 bases, and 8 bases lay between the germline ends. The CDR3: CASSYPGNEQFF. The CDR3 DNA sequence: TGTGCCAGCAGCTATCCGGGAAATGAGCAGTTCTTC. Full variable domain (rest looked up from reference TRBV7-9 and TRBJ2-1): DTGVSQNPRHKITKRGQNVTFRCDPISEHNRLYWYRQTLGQGPEFLTYFQNEAQLEKSRLLSDRFSAERPKGSFSTLEIQRTEQGDSAMYLCASSYPGNEQFFGPGTRLTVL.

The V gene is TRBV4-2, the J gene TRBJ1-5; 7 bases are a match to TRBD1. This CDR3 has 13 amino acids. The J segment lost 5 bases and the V segment lost 4 bases, leaving 2 bases of the junction unmatched. Looked up from germline, CDR1 is LGHNA and CDR2 is YNFKEQ. The DNA of the CDR3 is TGTGCCAGCAGCCGTGGGACAGATCAGCCCCAGCATTTT. Translating it yields CASSRGTDQPQHF.

This clone showed up just a few times. The J gene is TRBJ1-5, the V gene TRBV5-1, with TRBD1 identical over 9 bases. The CDR3 has 16 residues. In germline, CDR1 is SGHRS, CDR2 YFSETQ. V shed 0 bases, J shed 0 bases, and the junction held 1 base outside the gene matches. CDR3 sequence: CASSLGTGASNQPQHF. The CDR3 DNA sequence: TGCGCCAGCAGCTTGGGGACAGGGGCTAGCAATCAGCCCCAGCATTTT.

The chain recombines TRBV6-2 or TRBV6-3 with TRBJ2-7, with D perhaps TRBD1 (7 bases). Between the trimmed V and J ends, which lost 3 bases and 7 bases, there was a span of 13 bases. Germline CDR1 MNHEY, CDR2 SVGEGT. The CDR3 is 13 amino acids. CDR3 in amino acids: CASSYKGAGEQYF. In DNA, the CDR3 is TGTGCCAGCAGTTATAAGGGGGCGGGAGAGCAGTACTTC.

The genes are TRBV5-5 and TRBJ2-1; D is possibly TRBD2 (6 bases). Germline CDR1 reads SGHKS; CDR2 reads YYEKEE (reference sequence). The CDR3 has 12 amino acids. Trimming took 0 bases from V and 9 from J, leaving 7 bases between them. For the CDR3, the DNA is TGTGCCAGCAGCTTGGGACTAGTTGAGCAGTTCTTC. Translating gives CASSLGLVEQFF.

The chain recombines TRBV18 with TRBJ1-4; weak D call: TRBD1 (6 bases). V shed 0 bases and J shed 5 bases, with 19 bases lying between them. The CDR3 sequence is 18 residues long. From germline, CDR1 is KGHSH and CDR2 LQKENI. The CDR3 DNA follows: TGTGCCAGCTCACCACCGAACAGGGCTCATACGAGGAATGAAAAACTGTTTTTT. Its translation: CASSPPNRAHTRNEKLFF.

This clone was seen once. The CDR3 DNA reads TGTGCCAGTAGTATCTCTAGGCAAAGCTATGGCTACACCTTC. It is translated as CASSISRQSYGYTF. The chain recombines TRBV19 with TRBJ1-2; no clear D. The V end lost 3 bases, the J end lost 4 bases, and 12 bases lay between the germline ends. Germline loops: CDR1 LNHDA, CDR2 SQIVND (reference sequence). The CDR3 loop spans 14 amino acids.

The V call is TRBV5-6, the J call TRBJ2-5; D may be TRBD2 (6 bases). Germline V lookup: CDR1 SGHDT, CDR2 YYEEEE. Trimming cost V 4 bases and J 4 bases, with 8 bases left between them. CDR3 length: 12 residues. The CDR3: CASSRTTETQYF. Here the CDR3 DNA reads TGTGCCAGCAGCAGGACTACAGAGACCCAGTACTTC.

The chain employs TRBV2 and TRBJ1-5, with D maybe TRBD1 (6 bases). The CDR3 runs to 14 residues. The germline V and J ends were trimmed by 5 bases and 8 bases, with 16 bases remaining between them. Looked up from germline, CDR1 is SNHLY and CDR2 is FYNNEI. CDR3 DNA: TGTGCCAGCAGTCAACAGGGCTCAAGGGAGCCCCAGCATTTT. This encodes CASSQQGSREPQHF.

The V and J genes are TRBV19 and TRBJ1-2, with D unresolved. The CDR3 runs 13 residues. V was cut by 5 bases and J by 8 bases, with 15 bases left in between. The germline V gene encodes CDR1 LNHDA and CDR2 SQIVND (reference sequence). CDR3 DNA sequence: TGTGCCAGTAGTGTGGACTACACGAAGGGCTACACCTTC. Translation gives CASSVDYTKGYTF.

This rearrangement joins TRBV6-5 to TRBJ2-7; 11 bases are shared with TRBD2. J gave up 6 bases and V 5 bases, and 6 bases lay outside the gene matches. This CDR3 has 14 residues. Germline V gives CDR1 MNHEY, CDR2 SVGAGI. In nucleotides, the CDR3 is TGTGCCAGCAGTCCTACTAGCGGGAGATCCGAGCAGTACTTC. Its protein is CASSPTSGRSEQYF.

The count of this clone is one. Here the CDR3 reads CASSSGVWETQYF. The DNA for the CDR3 is TGTGCCAGCAGCTCGGGAGTTTGGGAGACCCAGTACTTC. The chain recombines TRBV11-3 with TRBJ2-5, with a tentative D call TRBD2 (6 bases). Per the germline V gene, CDR1 is SGHNT and CDR2 is YENEEA. The CDR3 has 13 residues. The V gene lost 4 bases and the J gene lost 5 bases, with 11 bases spanning the gap. The complete variable domain, with remaining parts taken from reference TRBV11-3 and TRBJ2-5, reads EAGVVQSPRYKIIEKKQPVAFWCNPISGHNTLYWYLQNLGQGPELLIRYENEEAVDDSQLPKDRFSAERLKGVDSTLKIQPAELGDSAVYLCASSSGVWETQYFGPGTRLLVL.

The chain combines TRBV5-6 with TRBJ2-1, with 10 nucleotides matching TRBD2. Trimming removed 2 bases from V and 4 bases from J; junction bases left unmatched: 6. Germline V gene lookup returns CDR1 SGHDT and CDR2 YYEEEE. There are 16 residues in the CDR3. The chain's CDR3 is CASSLVAGGRYNEQFF. CDR3 nucleotides: TGTGCCAGCAGCTTAGTAGCGGGAGGCCGATACAATGAGCAGTTCTTC.

The CDR3 protein is CATSLGGQETQYF. CDR3 coding DNA: TGTGCCACCAGCCTGGGGGGCCAAGAGACCCAGTACTTC. The chain recombines TRBV15 with TRBJ2-5; TRBD2 might be the D (6 bases). The CDR3 extends over 13 amino acids. The germline V and J ends were trimmed by 5 bases and 1 base, with 8 bases remaining between them. In germline, CDR1 is LNHNV, CDR2 YYDKDF (reference sequence).

The rearrangement links TRBV10-1 to TRBJ2-1; 11 bases fit TRBD2. Looked up from germline, CDR1 is WNHNN and CDR2 is SYGVQD (reference sequence). This CDR3 region has 14 residues. The ends lost 3 bases at V and 14 bases at J; junction bases unmatched: 9. The DNA of the CDR3 is TGCGCCAGCAGTGAAGGACTAGCGGGTGCCGTTAAGTTCTTC. Protein product: CASSEGLAGAVKFF.

The chain employs TRBV23-1 and TRBJ1-5; D ambiguous. TRBV23-1 is reported as an ORF; its role is uncertain. This CDR3 contains 13 residues. Trimming cost V 4 bases and J 7 bases, with 11 bases left between them. The CDR3 DNA sequence: TGCGCCAGCAGTCTCTATATCTTGCAGCCCCAGCATTTT. It codes for CASSLYILQPQHF.

This rearrangement joins TRBV7-9 to TRBJ2-7; D might be TRBD2 (5 bases). The CDR3 sequence is 12 residues long. Trimming removed 4 bases from V and 7 bases from J, with 11 bases in between. The germline CDR1 and CDR2 sequences are SEHNR and FQNEAQ (reference sequence). The CDR3: CASSSSLLEQYF. DNA of the CDR3: TGTGCCAGCAGCTCTAGCCTTTTAGAGCAGTACTTC.

J is TRBJ2-1 and V is TRBV5-1; TRBD1 matches 9 bases. This CDR3 comprises 15 residues. The V gene end was trimmed by 4 bases and the J gene end by 10 bases; junction bases not matched to a gene: 12. The germline gives CDR1 SGHRS, CDR2 YFSETQ. The CDR3 nucleotides read TGCGCCAGCAGCCTCGGGACAGGGAATACAAGGGAGCAGTTCTTC. It is translated as CASSLGTGNTREQFF.

V and J are TRBV5-1 and TRBJ2-1; possible D gene TRBD2, 6 bases. The length of the CDR3 is 13 residues. Germline V CDR1 and CDR2: SGHRS, YFSETQ. V was clipped by 1 base and J by 7 bases, with 9 bases between them. CDR3 protein: CASSLTSLNEQFF. The CDR3 coding sequence is TGCGCCAGCAGCTTGACTAGCCTGAATGAGCAGTTCTTC.

The chain uses TRBV27 and TRBJ1-5, with D maybe TRBD1 (6 bases). V gave up 5 bases and J gave up 2 bases, with 13 bases separating them. This CDR3 is built from 15 residues. Germline V lookup: CDR1 MNHEY, CDR2 SMNVEV (reference sequence). The DNA for the CDR3 is TGTGCCAGCAGTGCCGGACAGTTGGGCAATCAGCCCCAGCATTTT. Encoded protein: CASSAGQLGNQPQHF.

The gene calls are TRBV7-2 and TRBJ2-5; 8 nucleotides agree with TRBD2. Germline V lookup: CDR1 SGHTA, CDR2 FQGNSA. There are 17 residues in the CDR3. V trimming: 7 bases; J trimming: 0 bases; junction bases outside the gene matches: 13. In nucleotides, the CDR3 is TGTGCCAGCACCCCCCGCGGGGGGAGGGGAAACCAAGAGACCCAGTACTTC. It is translated as CASTPRGGRGNQETQYF.